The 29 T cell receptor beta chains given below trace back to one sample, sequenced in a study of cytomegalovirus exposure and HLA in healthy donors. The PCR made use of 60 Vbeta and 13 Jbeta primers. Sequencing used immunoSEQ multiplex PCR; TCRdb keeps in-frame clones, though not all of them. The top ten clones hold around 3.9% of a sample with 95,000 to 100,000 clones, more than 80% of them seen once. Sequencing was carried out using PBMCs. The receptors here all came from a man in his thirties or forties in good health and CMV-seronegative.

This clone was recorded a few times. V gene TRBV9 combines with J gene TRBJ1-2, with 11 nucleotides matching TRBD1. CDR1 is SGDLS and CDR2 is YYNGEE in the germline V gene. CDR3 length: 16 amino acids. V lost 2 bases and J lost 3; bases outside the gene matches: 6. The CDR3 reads CASSVRGQGVDYGYTF. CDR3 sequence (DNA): TGTGCCAGCAGCGTTAGGGGACAGGGGGTTGACTATGGCTACACCTTC. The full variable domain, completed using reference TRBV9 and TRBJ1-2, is DSGVTQTPKHLITATGQRVTLRCSPRSGDLSVYWYQQSLDQGLQFLIQYYNGEERAKGNILERFSAQQFPDLHSELNLSSLELGDSALYFCASSVRGQGVDYGYTFGSGTRLTVV.

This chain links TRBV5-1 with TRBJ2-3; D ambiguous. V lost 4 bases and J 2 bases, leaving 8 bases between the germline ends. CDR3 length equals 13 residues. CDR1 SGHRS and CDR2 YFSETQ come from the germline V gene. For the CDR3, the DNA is TGCGCCAGCAGCAGAGCCTTCACAGATACGCAGTATTTT. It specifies CASSRAFTDTQYF.

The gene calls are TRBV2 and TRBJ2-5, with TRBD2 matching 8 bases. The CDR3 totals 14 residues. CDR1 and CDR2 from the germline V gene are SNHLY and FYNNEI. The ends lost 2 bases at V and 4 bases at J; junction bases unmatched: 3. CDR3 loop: CASSENLAGETQYF. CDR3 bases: TGTGCCAGCAGTGAAAACCTAGCGGGAGAGACCCAGTACTTC.

This CDR3 reads CASAGGTGFFQPQHF. The DNA for the CDR3 is TGTGCCAGCGCTGGGGGGACAGGGTTTTTTCAGCCCCAGCATTTT. This sequence joins TRBV2 and TRBJ1-5; TRBD1 aligns across 9 bases. V was clipped by 8 bases and J by 6 bases; unmatched bases: 11. The CDR3 is 15 residues long. Germline CDR1 is SNHLY and CDR2 is FYNNEI.

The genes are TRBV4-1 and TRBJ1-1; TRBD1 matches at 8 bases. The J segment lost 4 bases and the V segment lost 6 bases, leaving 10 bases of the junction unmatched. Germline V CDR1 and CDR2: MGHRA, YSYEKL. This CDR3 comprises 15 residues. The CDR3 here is CASRDREQRATEAFF. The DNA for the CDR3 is TGCGCCAGCAGGGACAGGGAGCAGAGAGCCACTGAAGCTTTCTTT.

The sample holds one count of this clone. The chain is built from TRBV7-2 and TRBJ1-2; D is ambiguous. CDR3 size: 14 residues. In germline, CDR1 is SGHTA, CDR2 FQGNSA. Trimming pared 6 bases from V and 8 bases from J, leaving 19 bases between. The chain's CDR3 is CASSKWSQEYGYTF. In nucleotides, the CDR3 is TGTGCCAGCAGTAAATGGAGTCAAGAATACGGCTACACCTTC.

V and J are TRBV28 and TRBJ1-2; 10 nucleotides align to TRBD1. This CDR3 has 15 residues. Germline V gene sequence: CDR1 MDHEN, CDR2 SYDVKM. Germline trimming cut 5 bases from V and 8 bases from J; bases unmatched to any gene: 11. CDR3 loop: CASSAPGTGDLGYTF. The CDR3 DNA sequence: TGTGCCAGCAGTGCCCCCGGGACAGGGGATTTGGGCTACACCTTC.

This CDR3 is CASSQESGDEQFF. DNA for the CDR3: TGTGCCAGCAGCCAAGAGTCCGGTGATGAGCAGTTCTTC. The V gene is TRBV4-2, the J gene TRBJ2-1; unclear D gene. V was pared by 0 bases and J by 8 bases, with 8 bases between. Per germline, CDR1 LGHNA and CDR2 YNFKEQ. There are 13 residues in the CDR3.

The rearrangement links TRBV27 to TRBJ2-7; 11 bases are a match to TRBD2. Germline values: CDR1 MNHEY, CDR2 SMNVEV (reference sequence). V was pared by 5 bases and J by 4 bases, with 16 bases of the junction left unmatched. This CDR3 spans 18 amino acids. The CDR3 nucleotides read TGTGCCAGCAGTCAACTAGTCCCTTTTAGCGGGAGGGCTTACGAGCAGTACTTC. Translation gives CASSQLVPFSGRAYEQYF.

CDR3 coding DNA: TGTGCCAGCAGCCAAGATGGTAGCGGGGGGGCCTACGAGCAGTACTTC. It translates to CASSQDGSGGAYEQYF. The chain carries TRBV4-2 and TRBJ2-7, with 11 bases matching TRBD2. In germline, CDR1 is LGHNA, CDR2 YNFKEQ. The V segment lost 0 bases and the J segment 2 bases; nucleotides outside the gene matches: 3. The CDR3 contains 16 residues.

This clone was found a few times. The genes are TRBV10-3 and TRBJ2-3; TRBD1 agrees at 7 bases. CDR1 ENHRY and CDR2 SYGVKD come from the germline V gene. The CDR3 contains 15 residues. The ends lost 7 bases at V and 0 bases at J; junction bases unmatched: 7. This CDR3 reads CAIKRDRDSTDTQYF. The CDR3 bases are TGTGCCATCAAGAGGGACAGAGATAGCACAGATACGCAGTATTTT.

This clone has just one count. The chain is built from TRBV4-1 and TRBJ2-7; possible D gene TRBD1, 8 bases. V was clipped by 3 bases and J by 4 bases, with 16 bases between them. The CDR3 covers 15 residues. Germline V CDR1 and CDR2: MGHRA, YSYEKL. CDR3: CASSHLQGGQYEQYF. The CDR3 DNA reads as TGCGCCAGCAGCCACCTACAGGGGGGGCAGTACGAGCAGTACTTC.

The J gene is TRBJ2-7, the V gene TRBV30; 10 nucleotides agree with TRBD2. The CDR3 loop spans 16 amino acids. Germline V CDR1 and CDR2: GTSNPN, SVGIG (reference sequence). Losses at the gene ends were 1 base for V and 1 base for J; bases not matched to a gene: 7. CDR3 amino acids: CAWSGPRTSGSYEQYF. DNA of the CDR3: TGTGCCTGGAGTGGGCCGAGGACTAGCGGATCCTACGAGCAGTACTTC.

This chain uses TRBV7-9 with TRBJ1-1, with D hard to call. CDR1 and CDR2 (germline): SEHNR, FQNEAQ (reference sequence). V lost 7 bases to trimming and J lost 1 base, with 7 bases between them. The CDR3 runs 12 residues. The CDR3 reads CASTPKNTEAFF. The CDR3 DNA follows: TGTGCCAGCACCCCTAAGAACACTGAAGCTTTCTTT.

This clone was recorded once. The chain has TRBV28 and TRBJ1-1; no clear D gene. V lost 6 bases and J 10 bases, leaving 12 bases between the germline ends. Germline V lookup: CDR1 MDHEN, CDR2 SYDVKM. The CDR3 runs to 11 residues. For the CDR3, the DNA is TGTGCCAGCAGGACTGACTACCGAGCTTTCTTT. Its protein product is CASRTDYRAFF.

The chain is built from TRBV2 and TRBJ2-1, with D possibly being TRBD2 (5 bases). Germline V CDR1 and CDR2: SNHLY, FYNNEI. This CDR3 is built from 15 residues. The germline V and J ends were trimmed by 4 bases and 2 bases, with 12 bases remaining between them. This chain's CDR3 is CASSGERNTYNEQFF. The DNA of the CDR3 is TGTGCCAGCAGTGGAGAGCGGAACACCTACAATGAGCAGTTCTTC.

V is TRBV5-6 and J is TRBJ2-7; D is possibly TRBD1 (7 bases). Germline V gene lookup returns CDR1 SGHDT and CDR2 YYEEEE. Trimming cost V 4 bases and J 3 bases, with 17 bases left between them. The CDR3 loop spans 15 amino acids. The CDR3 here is CASSGGTAPVYEQYF. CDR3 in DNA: TGTGCCAGCAGCGGCGGGACAGCCCCGGTCTACGAGCAGTACTTC. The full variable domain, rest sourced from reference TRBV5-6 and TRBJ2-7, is DAGVTQSPTHLIKTRGQQVTLRCSPKSGHDTVSWYQQALGQGPQFIFQYYEEEERQRGNFPDRFSGHQFPNYSSELNVNALLLGDSALYLCASSGGTAPVYEQYFGPGTRLTVT.

In DNA, the CDR3 is TGTGCCAGCAGCTCATCAGGGGGATTAACTGAAGCTTTCTTT. It specifies CASSSSGGLTEAFF. This chain links TRBV7-3 with TRBJ1-1; 7 nucleotides match TRBD1. Germline V gene data show CDR1 as SGHTA and CDR2 as FQGTGA. V was pared by 4 bases and J by 5 bases, with 7 bases of the junction left unmatched. This CDR3 comprises 14 residues.

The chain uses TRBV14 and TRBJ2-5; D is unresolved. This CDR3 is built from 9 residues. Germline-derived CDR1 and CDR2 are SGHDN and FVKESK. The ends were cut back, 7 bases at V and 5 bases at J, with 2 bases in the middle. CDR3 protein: CASTETQYF. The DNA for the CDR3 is TGTGCCAGCACGGAGACCCAGTACTTC. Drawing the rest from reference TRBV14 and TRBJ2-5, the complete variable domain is EAGVTQFPSHSVIEKGQTVTLRCDPISGHDNLYWYRRVMGKEIKFLLHFVKESKQDESGMPNNRFLAERTGGTYSTLKVQPAELEDSGVYFCASTETQYFGPGTRLLVL.

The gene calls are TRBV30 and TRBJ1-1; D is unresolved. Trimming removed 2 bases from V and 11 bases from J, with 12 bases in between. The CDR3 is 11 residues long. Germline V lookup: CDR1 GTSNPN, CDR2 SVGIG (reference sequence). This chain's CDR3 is CAWSTLAEAFF. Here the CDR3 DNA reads TGTGCCTGGAGTACTCTCGCGGAGGCTTTCTTT.

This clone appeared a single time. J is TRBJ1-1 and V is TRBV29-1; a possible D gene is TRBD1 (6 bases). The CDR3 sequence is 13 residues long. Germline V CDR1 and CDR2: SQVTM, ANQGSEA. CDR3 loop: CSGGGRMNTEAFF. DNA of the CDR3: TGCAGTGGGGGGGGGCGAATGAACACTGAAGCTTTCTTT. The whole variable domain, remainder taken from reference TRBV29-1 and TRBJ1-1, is SAVISQKPSRDICQRGTSLTIQCQVDSQVTMMFWYRQQPGQSLTLIATANQGSEATYESGFVIDKFPISRPNLTFSTLTVSNMSPEDSSIYLCSGGGRMNTEAFFGQGTRLTVV.

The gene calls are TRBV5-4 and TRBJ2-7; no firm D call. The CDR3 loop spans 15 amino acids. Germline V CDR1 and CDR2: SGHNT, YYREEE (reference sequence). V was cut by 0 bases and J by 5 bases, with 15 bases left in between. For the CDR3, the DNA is TGTGCCAGCAGCTTGGCTCAGAACCTCCGGGACGAGCAGTACTTC. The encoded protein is CASSLAQNLRDEQYF.

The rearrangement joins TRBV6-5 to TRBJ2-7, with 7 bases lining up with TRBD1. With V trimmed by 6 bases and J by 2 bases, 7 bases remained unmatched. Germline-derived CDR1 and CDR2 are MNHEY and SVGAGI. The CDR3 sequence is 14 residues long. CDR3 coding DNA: TGTGCCAGCAGACCCACAGGGGTACCCTACGAGCAGTACTTC. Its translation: CASRPTGVPYEQYF.

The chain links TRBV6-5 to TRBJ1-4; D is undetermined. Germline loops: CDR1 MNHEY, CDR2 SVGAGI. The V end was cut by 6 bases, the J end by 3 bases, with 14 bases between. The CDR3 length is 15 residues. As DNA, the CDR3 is TGTGCCAGCAGGCTCAACAGAAACCCTAATGAAAAACTGTTTTTT. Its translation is CASRLNRNPNEKLFF.

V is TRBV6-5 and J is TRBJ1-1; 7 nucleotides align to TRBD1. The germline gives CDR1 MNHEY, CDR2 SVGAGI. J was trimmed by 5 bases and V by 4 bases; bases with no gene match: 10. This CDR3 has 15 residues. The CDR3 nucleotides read TGTGCCAGCAGTTTAGTAACAGGGGTTTGGACTGAAGCTTTCTTT. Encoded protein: CASSLVTGVWTEAFF.

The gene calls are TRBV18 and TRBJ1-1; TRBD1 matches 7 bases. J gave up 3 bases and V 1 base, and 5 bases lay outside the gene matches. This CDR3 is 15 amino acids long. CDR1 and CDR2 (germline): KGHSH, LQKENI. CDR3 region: CASSPQRDSHTEAFF. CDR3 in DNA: TGTGCCAGCTCACCACAACGGGACAGCCACACTGAAGCTTTCTTT.

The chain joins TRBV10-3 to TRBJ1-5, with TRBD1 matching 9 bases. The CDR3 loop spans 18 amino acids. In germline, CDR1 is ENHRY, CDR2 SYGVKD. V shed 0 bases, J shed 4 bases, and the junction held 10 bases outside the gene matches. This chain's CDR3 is CAISESGYTGTGNQPQHF. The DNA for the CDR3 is TGTGCCATCAGTGAGTCGGGATATACCGGGACAGGGAATCAGCCCCAGCATTTT.

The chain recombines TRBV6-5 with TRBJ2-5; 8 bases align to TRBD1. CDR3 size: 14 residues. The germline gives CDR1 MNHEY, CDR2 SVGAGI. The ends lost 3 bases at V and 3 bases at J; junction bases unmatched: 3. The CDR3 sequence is CASSYGTGKETQYF. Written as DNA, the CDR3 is TGTGCCAGCAGTTATGGGACAGGAAAAGAGACCCAGTACTTC.

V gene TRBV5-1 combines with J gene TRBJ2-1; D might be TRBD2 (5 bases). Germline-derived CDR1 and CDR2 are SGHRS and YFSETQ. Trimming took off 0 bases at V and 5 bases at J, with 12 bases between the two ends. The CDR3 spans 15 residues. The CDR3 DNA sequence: TGCGCCAGCAGCTTGGGGGGTCGGGAAAACAATGAGCAGTTCTTC. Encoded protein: CASSLGGRENNEQFF.